This T cell receptor (beta chain) is from a study of T-cell memory formation after mild COVID-19. About the research overall: Among the donors, TCR clusters were largely specific to each donor. Broader study findings: Clonal second-wave expansions that peaked on day 37 had unconfirmed SARS-CoV-2 specificity. Later expanders leaned CD4+, whereas clones that contracted between day 15 and 85 were balanced CD4/CD8.

The J segment lost 5 bases and the V segment lost 1 base, leaving 1 base of the junction unmatched. The germline gives CDR1 SGHRS, CDR2 YFSETQ. The CDR3 has 14 amino acids. Constant-segment primers and 5'RACE yielded cDNA libraries for TCR alpha and TCR beta, each carrying sample barcodes and UMIs. TCRdb called the 5' RACE reads again in MiXCR, with one record for every CDR3 protein. The repertoire consists of around 250,000 distinct CDR3 sequences, with about 16% occurring once and the leading ten covering more than 20%. This clonotype was counted many times. Its antigen is unknown. The specimen was PBMCs or a T cell subset sorted from them (not recorded which). This sequence was found in a young man who had mild COVID-19 (a few samples of this study predate the infection). Cell type and time point are not known. The rearrangement uses TRBV5-1 and TRBJ2-1, with 9 positions matching TRBD2. CDR3 amino acids: CASSLSSGDNEQFF. The CDR3 DNA reads TGCGCCAGCAGCTTGTCTAGCGGGGACAATGAGCAGTTCTTC.